A selection of T cell receptor beta chains follows, all from one sample in a study of Graves' ophthalmopathy and Graves' hyperthyroidism. TCRdb processed the multiplex PCR reads anew with MiXCR; each CDR3 protein has one entry. Of about 640,000 distinct CDR3 sequences listed, about 41% are singletons. The sequenced sample consisted of peripheral blood. These receptors were obtained from an adult man with Graves' ophthalmopathy. Each CDR3 is given with its conserved first and last residue. The order of the fields is J gene, clone size, V gene, D gene, CDR3 DNA, CDR3 protein. The D gene is left open where the match is weak. Size is stated for part of the rows, as once, few or many counts, or as a class when the clone is expanded.

J: TRBJ1-2
size: NA
V: TRBV5-4
D: TRBD1
DNA: TGCGCCAGCAGGGCCCGGACAGGGAACTATGGCTACACCTTC
CDR3: CASRARTGNYGYTF

J: TRBJ2-7
size: many
V: TRBV5-6
D: NA
DNA: TGTGCCAGCAGCTTGGGCAGGTGGCAGGACGAGCAGTACTTC
CDR3: CASSLGRWQDEQYF

J: TRBJ2-5
size: many
V: TRBV5-1
D: NA
DNA: TGCGCCAGCAGCTTGGGACAGCAGCAAGAGACCCAGTACTTC
CDR3: CASSLGQQQETQYF

J: TRBJ1-4
size: few
V: TRBV6-6
D: NA
DNA: TGTGCCAGCAGTTATTTAGGCGCGGGGAGCGAAAAACTGTTTTTT
CDR3: CASSYLGAGSEKLFF

J: TRBJ2-5
size: few
V: TRBV5-4
D: NA
DNA: TGTGCCAGCAGCTCGGGGACCAACCAAGAGACCCAGTACTTC
CDR3: CASSSGTNQETQYF

J: TRBJ2-7
size: NA
V: TRBV7-6
D: TRBD1
DNA: TGTGCCAGCAGCACGGGGATTCCGGGACAGGGATCCAACGAGCAGTACTTC
CDR3: CASSTGIPGQGSNEQYF

J: TRBJ1-6
size: few
V: TRBV3-1
D: NA
DNA: TGTGCCAGCAGCCAAGGAAGGCACAGAGCACCCCTCCACTTT
CDR3: CASSQGRHRAPLHF

J: TRBJ2-7
size: many
V: TRBV15
D: TRBD1
DNA: TGTGCCACCAGCAGAGAGACAGGGGGCTCCTACGAGCAGTACTTC
CDR3: CATSRETGGSYEQYF

J: TRBJ2-5
size: many
V: TRBV12-3/TRBV12-4
D: TRBD1
DNA: TGTGCCAGCGGGGCAGGACAGGGGAGAGTGATCGAGACCCAGTACTTC
CDR3: CASGAGQGRVIETQYF

J: TRBJ1-3
size: NA
V: TRBV6-1
D: NA
DNA: TGTGCCAGCAGTGAAGTAATATCAGCCAACTCTGGAAACACCATATATTTT
CDR3: CASSEVISANSGNTIYF

J: TRBJ2-2
size: many
V: TRBV7-8
D: NA
DNA: TGTGCCAGCAGTTACTCTGGAGAGCTGTTTTTT
CDR3: CASSYSGELFF